The next 14 T cell receptor beta chains were all read from a single sample in a study of T cell changes during pregnancy in multiple sclerosis. Only in-frame clones appear in the TCRdb table, and some are missing; sequencing was by immunoSEQ multiplex PCR. The sample yields about 40,000 clones, more than 85% seen once. Sample: CD8+ T cells from peripheral blood mononuclear cells, taken in the third trimester of pregnancy. These receptors all come from a female donor with multiple sclerosis, enrolled in a pregnancy study.

This chain uses TRBV7-2 with TRBJ1-2; the match to TRBD1 covers 9 bases. Trimming took 8 bases from V and 0 from J; bases not matched to a gene: 13. There are 17 residues in the CDR3. In germline, CDR1 is SGHTA, CDR2 FQGNSA. The CDR3 region has the DNA TGTGCCAGCGCTCCCAGCTTGGGGACAGGGTCTAACTATGGCTACACCTTC. Encoded protein: CASAPSLGTGSNYGYTF.

The gene calls are TRBV27 and TRBJ2-7, with 13 bases aligning to TRBD2. The V gene's germline CDR1 is MNHEY and CDR2 SMNVEV (reference sequence). V shed 4 bases, J shed 7 bases, and the junction held 10 bases outside the gene matches. CDR3 size: 16 residues. CDR3 region: CASSSGLAGPLGEQYF. CDR3 in DNA: TGTGCCAGCAGTTCGGGACTAGCGGGACCATTGGGGGAGCAGTACTTC.

V gene TRBV5-1 combines with J gene TRBJ2-7; 7 bases agree with TRBD2. V shed 0 bases and J 4 bases; nucleotides not matched to a gene: 1. CDR3 size: 13 residues. The V gene's germline CDR1 is SGHRS and CDR2 YFSETQ. For the CDR3, the DNA is TGCGCCAGCAGCTTGGGGGGGGGATACGAGCAGTACTTC. Translating it yields CASSLGGGYEQYF.

The chain is built from TRBV19 and TRBJ2-1, with D unresolved. Trimming took off 3 bases at V and 4 bases at J, with 7 bases between the two ends. This CDR3 has 13 amino acids. Germline CDR1 is LNHDA and CDR2 is SQIVND (reference sequence). The CDR3 nucleotides read TGTGCCAGTAGTATGGCAGTTTACAATGAGCAGTTCTTC. Amino acids: CASSMAVYNEQFF.

This chain's CDR3 is CASSPVDRQETQYF. CDR3 nucleotides: TGTGCCAGCTCACCCGTGGACAGACAAGAGACCCAGTACTTC. The V gene is TRBV18, the J gene TRBJ2-5; a weak D match, TRBD1 (6 bases). Deletions cut 3 bases from V and 2 bases from J, with 10 bases between. This CDR3 is built from 14 residues. Germline lookup yields CDR1 KGHSH and CDR2 LQKENI.

The V call is TRBV27, the J call TRBJ2-3; possibly TRBD2 for D (6 bases). The CDR3 extends over 17 amino acids. The V end was cut by 0 bases, the J end by 5 bases, with 18 bases between. Per germline, CDR1 MNHEY and CDR2 SMNVEV (reference sequence). CDR3 amino acids: CASSLSIRGGNRDTQYF. CDR3 nucleotide sequence: TGTGCCAGCAGTTTATCGATTCGGGGAGGTAACAGAGATACGCAGTATTTT.

The chain couples TRBV6-1 to TRBJ2-7; 7 bases fit TRBD2. After removal of 0 bases from V and 2 bases from J, the junction contained 7 bases not matched to a gene. The germline gives CDR1 MNHNS, CDR2 SASEGT. This CDR3 is 16 amino acids long. The CDR3 region has the DNA TGTGCCAGCAGTGAAGCAGGCAGCGGGAATACCTACGAGCAGTACTTC. It encodes CASSEAGSGNTYEQYF.

V and J are TRBV14 and TRBJ2-7; 7 bases are shared with TRBD1. The CDR3 runs to 15 residues. From germline, CDR1 is SGHDN and CDR2 FVKESK. The V and J ends lost 4 bases and 0 bases, in that order; junction bases with no gene match: 6. The CDR3 bases are TGTGCCAGCAGCCCCACGGACAGGCTCTCCTACGAGCAGTACTTC. It yields the protein CASSPTDRLSYEQYF.

V and J are TRBV15 and TRBJ1-1; the D is unclear. Trimming pared 1 base from V and 0 bases from J, leaving 6 bases between. The CDR3 is made up of 14 amino acids. Germline V lookup: CDR1 LNHNV, CDR2 YYDKDF (reference sequence). The CDR3 loop reads CATSRARLNTEAFF. The CDR3 DNA reads as TGTGCCACCAGCAGAGCGAGGCTGAACACTGAAGCTTTCTTT.

The chain uses TRBV4-3 and TRBJ1-2, with D maybe TRBD1 (5 bases). V dropped 2 bases and J dropped 4 bases, with 14 bases sitting between them. This CDR3 region has 15 residues. Germline V gene sequence: CDR1 LGHNA, CDR2 YSLEER. The CDR3 coding sequence is TGCGCCAGCAGCCAATTTTCGGGGGGATCCTATGGCTACACCTTC. This sequence encodes CASSQFSGGSYGYTF.

The chain has TRBV6-4 and TRBJ2-2; perhaps TRBD2 as D (9 bases). This CDR3 spans 19 amino acids. V lost 3 bases and J 6 bases, leaving 26 bases between the germline ends. In germline, CDR1 is MRHNA, CDR2 SNTAGT. The CDR3 bases are TGTGCCAGCAGTGAGGGGAGTCCAGGGGGCGGGAGGGATTCCGGGGAGCTGTTTTTT. Protein sequence: CASSEGSPGGGRDSGELFF.

The chain combines TRBV5-6 with TRBJ2-2, with 7 bases that match TRBD1. With V trimmed by 3 bases and J by 4 bases, 6 bases remained unmatched. Germline loops: CDR1 SGHDT, CDR2 YYEEEE. The CDR3 totals 15 residues. The CDR3 DNA reads TGTGCCAGCAGCTATGTCGGGACAGCCACCGGGGAGCTGTTTTTT. Its translation: CASSYVGTATGELFF. The whole variable domain, remainder taken from reference TRBV5-6 and TRBJ2-2, is DAGVTQSPTHLIKTRGQQVTLRCSPKSGHDTVSWYQQALGQGPQFIFQYYEEEERQRGNFPDRFSGHQFPNYSSELNVNALLLGDSALYLCASSYVGTATGELFFGEGSRLTVL.

The CDR3 nucleotides are TGTGCCAGCAGCTACGGACAGGGAGAGGAATATGGCTACACCTTC. Translated, it gives CASSYGQGEEYGYTF. The chain uses TRBV7-6 and TRBJ1-2, with 8 nucleotides matching TRBD1. Germline CDR1 is SGHVS and CDR2 is FNYEAQ. The CDR3 spans 15 residues. V lost 4 bases and J lost 5; bases outside the gene matches: 9.

The V and J genes are TRBV7-9 and TRBJ1-4, with D possibly being TRBD1 (6 bases). The CDR3 is made up of 16 amino acids. CDR1 and CDR2 from the germline V gene are SEHNR and FQNEAQ (reference sequence). The V gene lost 5 bases and the J gene lost 4 bases, with 17 bases spanning the gap. CDR3 residues: CASSGGVERSNEKLFF. CDR3 DNA: TGTGCCAGCAGCGGGGGCGTGGAGCGGAGTAATGAAAAACTGTTTTTT.